These T cell receptor beta chains were read from a single sample in a study of blood T cell repertoires in COVID-19. TCRdb keeps only in-frame clones here, not all; method: immunoSEQ multiplex PCR. The sample lists 190,000 or so clones, approximately 86% occurring once. Sequencing input: peripheral blood. These receptors were collected from a man between 35 and 55 years old with active or convalescent COVID-19. Each CDR3 is given with its conserved first and last residue. A D gene is named only where the DNA matches it firmly. Where a row states a size, it is once, few, many or the class of an expanded clone; other rows omit it.

D: .; J: TRBJ1-1; V: TRBV4-2; size: .; DNA: TGTGCCAGCAGCCAAGGAGTAGGAGGACCGAACACTGAAGCTTTCTTT; CDR3: CASSQGVGGPNTEAFF
D: .; J: TRBJ1-1; V: TRBV11-2; size: .; DNA: TGTGCCAGCAGCGATAGGAGGCGCACGGGAGAAGCTTTCTTT; CDR3: CASSDRRRTGEAFF
D: .; J: TRBJ1-2; V: TRBV30; size: few; DNA: TGTGCCTGGAGTGTACGGGGATATGGCTACACCTTC; CDR3: CAWSVRGYGYTF
D: .; J: TRBJ1-4; V: TRBV5-1; size: .; DNA: TGCGCCAGCAGCCCGGCAGCCCAGGGCGATGAAAAACTGTTTTTT; CDR3: CASSPAAQGDEKLFF
D: TRBD2; J: TRBJ2-7; V: TRBV2; size: .; DNA: TGTGCCAGCACGGGGGGGCGGTACGAGCAGTACTTC; CDR3: CASTGGRYEQYF
D: TRBD1; J: TRBJ1-2; V: TRBV5-1; size: .; DNA: TGCGCCAGCAGCTCCCCGGGGGGGGACAGAGACTCTAACTATGGCTACACCTTC; CDR3: CASSSPGGDRDSNYGYTF
D: TRBD1; J: TRBJ1-1; V: TRBV18; size: once; DNA: TGTGCCAGCTCACCTTTTCAGGGGGGTGAAGCTTTCTTT; CDR3: CASSPFQGGEAFF
D: .; J: TRBJ1-4; V: TRBV2; size: .; DNA: TGTGCCACTTCTTTGACAGGACCTAATGAAAAACTGTTTTTT; CDR3: CATSLTGPNEKLFF
D: .; J: TRBJ1-1; V: TRBV5-5; size: .; DNA: TGTGCCAGCAGCTTGGAGGGCCCTCGGAGGGAAGCTTTCTTT; CDR3: CASSLEGPRREAFF
D: TRBD1; J: TRBJ1-3; V: TRBV6-5; size: .; DNA: TGTGCCAGCAGTACCGGACAGGGTCGTGGAAACACCATATATTTT; CDR3: CASSTGQGRGNTIYF
D: TRBD1; J: TRBJ2-7; V: TRBV30; size: .; DNA: TGTGCCTGGAGTTTAACAGGGGAGTTGTCGGGCGAGCAGTACTTC; CDR3: CAWSLTGELSGEQYF
D: .; J: TRBJ1-5; V: TRBV7-9; size: .; DNA: TGTGCCAGCAGCCCAGACAGGACGGAACAGCCCCAGCATTTT; CDR3: CASSPDRTEQPQHF
D: .; J: TRBJ1-6; V: TRBV27; size: .; DNA: TGTGCCAGCAGTTCTCGTATCTATTCACCCCTCCACTTT; CDR3: CASSSRIYSPLHF
D: .; J: TRBJ1-6; V: TRBV18; size: .; DNA: TGTGCCAGCTCCCGGACAAGGGATTCACCCCTCCACTTT; CDR3: CASSRTRDSPLHF
D: TRBD1; J: TRBJ2-3; V: TRBV24-1; size: .; DNA: TGTGCCACTTCCAGACAGGGGGATACGCAGTATTTT; CDR3: CATSRQGDTQYF
D: .; J: TRBJ2-2; V: TRBV2; size: once; DNA: TGTGCCAGCAGTGACAATGAGAGACAGAACACCGGGGAGCTGTTTTTT; CDR3: CASSDNERQNTGELFF
D: TRBD1; J: TRBJ2-7; V: TRBV4-1; size: .; DNA: TGCGCCAGCAGCCAAGAAAGCGGGACAGGGGGCTACGAGCAGTACTTC; CDR3: CASSQESGTGGYEQYF
D: .; J: TRBJ1-4; V: TRBV13; size: .; DNA: TGTGCCAGCAGCCTCCGGGGAGGGGAACTGTTTTTT; CDR3: CASSLRGGELFF
D: TRBD1; J: TRBJ1-6; V: TRBV15; size: .; DNA: TGTGCCACCAGCAGAGATCAGGACAGGGCCGCCCTCCACTTT; CDR3: CATSRDQDRAALHF
D: TRBD1; J: TRBJ1-2; V: TRBV7-8; size: .; DNA: TGTGCCAGCAGCCGCACAGGGGATGGCTACACCTTC; CDR3: CASSRTGDGYTF
D: .; J: TRBJ1-4; V: TRBV5-4; size: .; DNA: TGTGCCAGCGGGGAGGGGGGGCGGAGTGAAAAACTGTTTTTT; CDR3: CASGEGGRSEKLFF
D: TRBD1; J: TRBJ1-2; V: TRBV6-2/TRBV6-3; size: .; DNA: TGTGCCAGCAGCCCCGGGACAGCACGCTATGGCTACACCTTC; CDR3: CASSPGTARYGYTF
D: TRBD1; J: TRBJ1-4; V: TRBV4-1; size: .; DNA: TGCGCCAGCAGCCAAGATCGGGACAGGGGTGAAAAACTGTTTTTT; CDR3: CASSQDRDRGEKLFF
D: .; J: TRBJ1-5; V: TRBV9; size: .; DNA: TGTGCCAGCAGCCCGGTGGGAGGACGGAATCAGCCCCAGCATTTT; CDR3: CASSPVGGRNQPQHF
D: .; J: TRBJ2-3; V: TRBV19; size: .; DNA: TGTGCCAGTAGTAGGGTCAGGGGTTTGTCGGATACGCAGTATTTT; CDR3: CASSRVRGLSDTQYF
D: .; J: TRBJ2-7; V: TRBV5-1; size: once; DNA: TGCGCCAGCAGCTTGGGGTCGTCAACGACAGGAGAGCAGTACTTC; CDR3: CASSLGSSTTGEQYF
D: TRBD1; J: TRBJ2-7; V: TRBV28; size: .; DNA: TGTGCCAGCAGCTGGCTTCTTAAAGGGGGCTCCCACGAGCAGTACTTC; CDR3: CASSWLLKGGSHEQYF
D: TRBD1; J: TRBJ1-6; V: TRBV5-1; size: .; DNA: TGCGCCAGCAGCGCCGGACAGGGGAGAACACCCCTCCACTTT; CDR3: CASSAGQGRTPLHF
D: .; J: TRBJ1-6; V: TRBV30; size: .; DNA: TGTGCCTGGAGTGTAGGGTCGGAGGCACCCCTCCACTTT; CDR3: CAWSVGSEAPLHF
D: TRBD1; J: TRBJ2-7; V: TRBV12-3/TRBV12-4; size: .; DNA: TGTGCCAGCAGTCCCGGACAGGGGAGCCAGTACTTC; CDR3: CASSPGQGSQYF
D: TRBD1; J: TRBJ1-5; V: TRBV7-9; size: .; DNA: TGTGCCAGCAGCCGGACAGGTGGCAATCAGCCCCAGCATTTT; CDR3: CASSRTGGNQPQHF
D: .; J: TRBJ2-3; V: TRBV21-1; size: .; DNA: TGTGCCAGCCTACGGCAGGGGATAACAGATACGCAGTATTTT; CDR3: CASLRQGITDTQYF
D: .; J: TRBJ1-2; V: TRBV2; size: .; DNA: TGTGCCAGCTCTTTTGCCCAAGTGGGGCACTATGGCTACACCTTC; CDR3: CASSFAQVGHYGYTF
D: .; J: TRBJ1-6; V: TRBV18; size: few; DNA: TGTGCCAGCTCTCCCGAGGTTGGCCTTAATTCACCCCTCCACTTT; CDR3: CASSPEVGLNSPLHF
D: .; J: TRBJ2-1; V: TRBV4-1; size: .; DNA: TGCGCCAGCAGCCAAGGGCCGAGGGCAAATGAGCAGTTCTTC; CDR3: CASSQGPRANEQFF
D: TRBD2; J: TRBJ2-1; V: TRBV7-9; size: .; DNA: TGTGCCAGCAGCCCCTGGCCAGCGGGGGGGGCCAATGAGCAGTTCTTC; CDR3: CASSPWPAGGANEQFF
D: .; J: TRBJ2-2; V: TRBV6-2/TRBV6-3; size: .; DNA: TGTGCCAGCAGTCAAAGACAGTTTTACACCGGGGAGCTGTTTTTT; CDR3: CASSQRQFYTGELFF
D: .; J: TRBJ2-7; V: TRBV27; size: .; DNA: TGTGCCAGCAGTCGTGGCGGTGAAGGCCACGAGCAGTACTTC; CDR3: CASSRGGEGHEQYF
D: .; J: TRBJ2-3; V: TRBV5-1; size: .; DNA: TGCGCCAGCAGCTCGGTACAGGGAGACACAGATACGCAGTATTTT; CDR3: CASSSVQGDTDTQYF
D: TRBD1; J: TRBJ1-6; V: TRBV6-5; size: .; DNA: TGTGCCAGCCGGGGGACAGGGAGTTCACCCCTCCACTTT; CDR3: CASRGTGSSPLHF
D: TRBD1; J: TRBJ1-3; V: TRBV9; size: once; DNA: TGTGCCAGCAGCGTAGCGACAGGGGGAAACACCATATATTTT; CDR3: CASSVATGGNTIYF